One T cell receptor beta chain is described in this entry. No antigen is known for it. Trimming removed 4 bases from V and 8 bases from J; junction bases left unmatched: 6. Germline V gives CDR1 SGHAT, CDR2 FQNNGV. This CDR3 contains 15 residues. This sample was taken from a study of OX40 agonist ivuxolimab in advanced cancers. Study-level information: Earlier treatment with anti-PD-1, anti-PD-L1 or anti-CTLA-4 was permitted, and 35% to 45% had received some. The study's findings and limits: Clonal expansion from baseline to week 6 occurred in both CD4+ and CD8+ T cells.

At baseline, cycle 4 day 1, and cycle 7 day 1, blood was sampled. The assay was immunoSEQ multiplex PCR, and TCRdb's table has in-frame clones only and misses some. The sample carries about 81,000 clones, 88% recorded once. The source of this sequence is an adult with an advanced solid tumor such as melanoma, head and neck, liver or kidney cancer. The input for sequencing was CD4+ or CD8+ T cells sorted from blood, taken in a trial of the OX40 agonist ivuxolimab. V usage is TRBV11-2 and J usage is TRBJ1-6; TRBD1 agrees at 9 bases. As DNA, the CDR3 is TGTGCCAGCAGCTACTTGACAGGGGGAGATTCACCCCTCCACTTT. This gives the protein CASSYLTGGDSPLHF. The full variable domain, in which reference TRBV11-2 and TRBJ1-6 provide the parts outside the CDR3, is EAGVAQSPRYKIIEKRQSVAFWCNPISGHATLYWYQQILGQGPKLLIQFQNNGVVDDSQLPKDRFSAERLKGVDSTLKIQPAKLEDSAVYLCASSYLTGGDSPLHFGNGTRLTVT.